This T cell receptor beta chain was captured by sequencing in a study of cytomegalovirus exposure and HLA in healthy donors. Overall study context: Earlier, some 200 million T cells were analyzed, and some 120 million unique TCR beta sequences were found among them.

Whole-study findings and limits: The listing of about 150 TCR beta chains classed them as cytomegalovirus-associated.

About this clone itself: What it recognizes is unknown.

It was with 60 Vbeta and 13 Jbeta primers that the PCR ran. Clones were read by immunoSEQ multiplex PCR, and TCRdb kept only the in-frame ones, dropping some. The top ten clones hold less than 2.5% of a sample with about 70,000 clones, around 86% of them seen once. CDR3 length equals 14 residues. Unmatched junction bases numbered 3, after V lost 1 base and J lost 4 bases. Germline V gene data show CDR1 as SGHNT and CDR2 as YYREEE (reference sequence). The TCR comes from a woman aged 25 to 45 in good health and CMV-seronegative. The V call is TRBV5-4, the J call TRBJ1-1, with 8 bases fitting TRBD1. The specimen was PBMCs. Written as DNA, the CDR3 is TGTGCCAGCAGCTTGATACAGGGGGGCACTGAAGCTTTCTTT. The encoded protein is CASSLIQGGTEAFF.